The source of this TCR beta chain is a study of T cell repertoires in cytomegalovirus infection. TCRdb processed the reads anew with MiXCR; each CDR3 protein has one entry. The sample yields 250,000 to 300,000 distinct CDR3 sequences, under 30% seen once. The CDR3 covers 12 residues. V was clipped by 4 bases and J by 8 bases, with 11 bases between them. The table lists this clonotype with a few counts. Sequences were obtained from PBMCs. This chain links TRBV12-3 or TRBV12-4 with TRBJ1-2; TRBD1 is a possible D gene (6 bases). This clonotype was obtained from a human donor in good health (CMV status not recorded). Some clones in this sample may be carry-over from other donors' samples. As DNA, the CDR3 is TGTGCCAGCAGTTCACAGGGTTGGGGCTACACCTTC. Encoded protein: CASSSQGWGYTF.